The sequence of this T cell receptor beta chain was determined in a study of PD-1 blockade in classical Hodgkin lymphoma. Time point specified: newly diagnosed, previously untreated cHL patient sample. CD8+ T cells were isolated from thawed PBMCs by magnetic negative selection. Study-level results: It was reported that newly diagnosed patients had less baseline TCR diversity than healthy donors. Undefined causes, possibly disease activity or prior therapy, underlie the repertoire differences.

In this sample, this clone turned up a few times. Antigen specificity is unknown. J was trimmed by 0 bases and V by 5 bases; bases with no gene match: 5. The germline V gene has CDR1 MGHRA and CDR2 YSYEKL. The CDR3 totals 16 residues. Sequencing was performed with immunoSEQ multiplex PCR; in TCRdb, only in-frame clones are kept and a portion is missing. The profile shows 2,000 to 2,500 clones, 70% to 80% of them singletons. The chain recombines TRBV4-1 with TRBJ2-3; 10 positions match TRBD1. The source of this sequence is a human donor with classical Hodgkin lymphoma. The material sequenced was CD8+ T cells from blood. CDR3 nucleotides: TGCGCCAGCAGCTTACGGACAGGGGGAAGCACAGATACGCAGTATTTT. It specifies CASSLRTGGSTDTQYF.